The rows below give T cell receptor beta chains drawn from one sample of a study of shared clonotypes between healthy human individuals. Assay used: immunoSEQ multiplex PCR; TCRdb lists only in-frame clones, some missing. In the table there are about 1.5 million clones, about 98% of which are singletons. The sequenced material came from naive CD4+ T cells sorted from blood. These TCRs come from a man younger than 45 in good health. Both conserved end residues are part of each CDR3.

>TRBV28|TRBJ2-7
CASTTDRAGSYEQYF
>TRBV19|TRBJ1-5
CASSMGAGTGNSQPQHF
>TRBV12-2|TRBJ2-3
CASGGAGVGRTSGRYPTDTQYF
>TRBV2|TRBJ2-2
CASSTSGSRYTGELFF
>TRBV7-7|TRBJ2-5
CASSQTRWETQYF
>TRBV27|TRBJ1-1
CASRSTGNTEAFF
>TRBV5-4|TRBJ2-3
CASSSGTAYTQYF
>TRBV7-2|TRBJ1-5
CASSLVGIGQPQHF
>TRBV5-1|TRBJ2-2
CASSPQPGGPTGELFF
>TRBV4-1|TRBJ2-3
CASSLGLAGTDTQYF
>TRBV29-1|TRBJ2-3
CSVVHFLGRQGNTDTQYF
>TRBV6-5|TRBJ1-1
CASSYQGLEDTEAFF
>TRBV7-9|TRBJ2-7
CASSGWSLAYEQYF
>TRBV6-5|TRBJ1-1
CASSYWSGGATEAFF
>TRBV5-1|TRBJ1-1
CASSAGPRRGTEAFF
>TRBV7-9|TRBJ2-1
CASSFGPDNEQFF
>TRBV9|TRBJ2-2
CASSVLGPGELFF
>TRBV7-2|TRBJ2-1
CASSLVRGGGENEQFF
>TRBV15|TRBJ1-5
CATSIGSEPQHF
>TRBV5-6|TRBJ2-3
CASSLGGLDTDTQYF
>TRBV11-2|TRBJ1-1
CASSLAGRGDTEAFF
>TRBV5-6|TRBJ2-7
CASSRGPDTIYEQYF